This TCR beta chain was sequenced for a study of Ad26.COV2.S vaccination and SARS-CoV-2 variants. On the study more broadly: Donor was one of the participants in the Ad26.COV2.S arm of the COV1001 trial. In the study, Ad26.COV2.S was injected intramuscularly once, or twice 56 days apart.

Clones were sequenced by immunoSEQ multiplex PCR, and TCRdb holds only the in-frame ones, with some missing. In the table there are under 550,000 clones, roughly 90% of which are singletons. Findings and caveats of the study: The study found similar non-spike TCR breadth in vaccine and placebo recipients. Analyses of TCR breadth and depth may have underestimated total T cell responses.

The treatment denotes: 15 to 20 received Ad26.COV2.S at low or high dose, single or two shots; roughly 5 received placebo; per-sample allocation not given. It was on day 63 after the first vaccine or placebo injection that samples were taken. The CDR3 runs 13 residues. Per germline, CDR1 SGHAT and CDR2 FQNNGV. With 6 bases clipped from V and 4 bases from J, the junction kept 5 bases outside the gene matches. In its sample, this clone was seen once. Its antigen is not identified. The source is a person between 18 and 65 years old who received the Ad26.COV2.S COVID-19 vaccine or a placebo. The material sequenced was peripheral blood, taken in a trial of Ad26.COV2.S vaccine versus placebo. V and J are TRBV11-2 and TRBJ2-7; 8 bases align to TRBD1. CDR3 residues: CASSYTGGYEQYF. For the CDR3, the DNA is TGTGCCAGCAGTTATACAGGGGGATACGAGCAGTACTTC.